This TCR beta chain was identified during a study of graft-versus-host responses after intestinal transplantation. Study-wide results and limits: Marrow from the recipient contained GvH clones, some of which had appeared first in ileum or blood.

Produced via immunoSEQ multiplex PCR; TCRdb's table is partial and in-frame only. The sample lists roughly 120,000 clones, 75% to 95% seen once, with over 0.15% in the top ten. V was trimmed by 1 base and J by 1 base, leaving 7 bases between them. Germline-derived CDR1 and CDR2 are LNHDA and SQIVND (reference sequence). This CDR3 has 14 residues. Worth noting for this clone: Its specificity is not known.

Sequenced here: unstimulated CD4+ T cells sorted from spleen or lymph node cells, sampled before intestinal transplant. The clonotype was recovered from a human donor who received an intestinal transplant. The chain combines TRBV19 with TRBJ1-1, with a possible D match to TRBD1 (6 bases). The CDR3 here is CASSIGTANTEAFF. CDR3 DNA sequence: TGTGCCAGTAGTATAGGGACAGCGAACACTGAAGCTTTCTTT.